The T cell receptor (beta chain) described here comes from a study of blood T cell repertoires in COVID-19. Method: immunoSEQ multiplex PCR; TCRdb's copy keeps in-frame clones and lacks some. The sample has 150,000 to 250,000 clones, 79% seen once; the top ten hold 5.5% to 7%. The germline CDR1 and CDR2 sequences are LNHDA and SQIVND (reference sequence). Germline trimming cut 8 bases from V and 3 bases from J; bases unmatched to any gene: 0. The CDR3 consists of 12 residues. This clone was detected only once. Sequenced sample: peripheral blood. The chain employs TRBV19 and TRBJ2-1, with 8 bases identical to TRBD2. The source is a woman aged 40-49 years with COVID-19, enrolled during active disease. As DNA, the CDR3 is TGTGCCAGTGGGACTAGCTACAATGAGCAGTTCTTC. Amino acids: CASGTSYNEQFF.